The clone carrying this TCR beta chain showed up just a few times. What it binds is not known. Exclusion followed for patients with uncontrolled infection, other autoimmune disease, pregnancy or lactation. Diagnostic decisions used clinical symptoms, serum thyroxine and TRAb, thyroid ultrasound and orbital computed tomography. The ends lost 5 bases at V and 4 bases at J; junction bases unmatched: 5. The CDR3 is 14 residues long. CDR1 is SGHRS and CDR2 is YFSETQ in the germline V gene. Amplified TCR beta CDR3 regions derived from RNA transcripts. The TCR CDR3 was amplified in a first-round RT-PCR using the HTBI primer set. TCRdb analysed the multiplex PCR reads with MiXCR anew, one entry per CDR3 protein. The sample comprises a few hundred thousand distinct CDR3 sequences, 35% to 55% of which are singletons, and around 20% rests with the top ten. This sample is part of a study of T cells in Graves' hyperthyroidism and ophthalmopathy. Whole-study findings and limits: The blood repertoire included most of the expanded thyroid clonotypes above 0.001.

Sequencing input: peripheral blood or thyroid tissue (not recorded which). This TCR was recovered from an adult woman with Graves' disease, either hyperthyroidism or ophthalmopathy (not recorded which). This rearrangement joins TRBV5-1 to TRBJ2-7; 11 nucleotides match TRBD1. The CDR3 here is CASRRTGGAYEQYF. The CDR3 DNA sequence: TGCGCCAGCAGGAGGACAGGGGGCGCGTACGAGCAGTACTTC.